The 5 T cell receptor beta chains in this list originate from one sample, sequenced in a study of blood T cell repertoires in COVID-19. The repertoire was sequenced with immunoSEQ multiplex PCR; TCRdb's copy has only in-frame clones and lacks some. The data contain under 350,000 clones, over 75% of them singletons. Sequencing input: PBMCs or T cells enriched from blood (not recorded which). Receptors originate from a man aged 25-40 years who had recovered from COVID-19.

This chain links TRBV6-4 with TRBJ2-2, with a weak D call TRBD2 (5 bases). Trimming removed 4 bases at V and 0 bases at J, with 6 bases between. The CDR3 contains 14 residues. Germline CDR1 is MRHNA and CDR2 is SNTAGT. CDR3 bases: TGTGCCAGCAGTGTGAGGGCGAACACCGGGGAGCTGTTTTTT. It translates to CASSVRANTGELFF.

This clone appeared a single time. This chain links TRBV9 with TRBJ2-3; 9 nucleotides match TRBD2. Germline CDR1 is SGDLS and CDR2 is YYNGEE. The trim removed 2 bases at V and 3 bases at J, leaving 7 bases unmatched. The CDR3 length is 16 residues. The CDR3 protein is CASSVRGGGATDTQYF. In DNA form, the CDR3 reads TGTGCCAGCAGCGTTCGGGGCGGGGGGGCAACAGATACGCAGTATTTT.

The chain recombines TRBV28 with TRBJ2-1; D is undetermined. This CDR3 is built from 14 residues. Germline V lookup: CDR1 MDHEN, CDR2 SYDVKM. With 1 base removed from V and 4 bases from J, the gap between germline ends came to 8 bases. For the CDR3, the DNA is TGTGCCAGCAGTTTATTTGGCGGTTACAATGAGCAGTTCTTC. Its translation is CASSLFGGYNEQFF. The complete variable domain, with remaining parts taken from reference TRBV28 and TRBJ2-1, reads DVKVTQSSRYLVKRTGEKVFLECVQDMDHENMFWYRQDPGLGLRLIYFSYDVKMKEKGDIPEGYSVSREKKERFSLILESASTNQTSMYLCASSLFGGYNEQFFGPGTRLTVL.

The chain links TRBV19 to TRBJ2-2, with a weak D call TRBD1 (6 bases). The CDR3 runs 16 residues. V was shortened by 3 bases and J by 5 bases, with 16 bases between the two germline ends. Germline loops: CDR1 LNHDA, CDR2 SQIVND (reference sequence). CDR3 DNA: TGTGCCAGTAGTATGGTGGGCAGGGGTTGGACCGGGGAGCTGTTTTTT. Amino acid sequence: CASSMVGRGWTGELFF.

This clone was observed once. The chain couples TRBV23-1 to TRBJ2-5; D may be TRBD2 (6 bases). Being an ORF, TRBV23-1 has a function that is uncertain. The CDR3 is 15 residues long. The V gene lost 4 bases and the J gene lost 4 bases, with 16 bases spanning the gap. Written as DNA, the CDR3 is TGCGCCAGCAGTCGTAATCCCGGGGGTGGAGAGACCCAGTACTTC. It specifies CASSRNPGGGETQYF.